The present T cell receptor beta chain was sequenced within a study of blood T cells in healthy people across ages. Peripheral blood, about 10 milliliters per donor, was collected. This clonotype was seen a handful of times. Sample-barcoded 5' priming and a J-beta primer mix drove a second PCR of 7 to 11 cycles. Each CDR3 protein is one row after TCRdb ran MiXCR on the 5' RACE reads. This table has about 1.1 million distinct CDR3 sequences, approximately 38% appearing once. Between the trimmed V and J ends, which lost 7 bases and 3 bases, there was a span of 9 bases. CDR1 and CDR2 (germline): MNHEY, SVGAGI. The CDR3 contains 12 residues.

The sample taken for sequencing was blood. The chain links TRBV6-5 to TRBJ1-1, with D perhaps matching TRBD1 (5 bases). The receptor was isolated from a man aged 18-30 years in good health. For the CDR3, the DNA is TGTGCCAGCAAGGGGACTGACACTGAAGCTTTCTTT. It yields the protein CASKGTDTEAFF.